This TCR beta chain originates from a study of tumor and adjacent non-tumor tissue in lung cancer. General study points: Normal lung showed higher cumulative top 100 clone frequency than tumor. Compared with tumor, normal lung showed significantly lower TCR diversity. Patients with more diverse tumor TCRs had worse survival.

The ends were cut back, 1 base at V and 2 bases at J, with 18 bases in the middle. The CDR3 spans 16 residues. The germline V gene encodes CDR1 DFQATT and CDR2 SNEGSKA (reference sequence). The library came from three nested PCR rounds adapted from ARM-PCR protocols. Using its own MiXCR run on the multiplex PCR reads, TCRdb lists one record per CDR3 protein. The table has 89,000 or so distinct CDR3 sequences, about three fifths seen once. The template was RNA from unsorted bulk tissue. Donors were chemotherapy-naive, newly diagnosed lung cancer surgical patients in China, August–late 2014. A note on this clonotype: Antigen unknown.

This clonotype was obtained from a man between 65 and 79 years old with non-small cell lung cancer. The gene calls are TRBV20-1 and TRBJ2-7, with D possibly TRBD2 on 6 matching bases. Sequencing was carried out using lung tumor tissue. CDR3 sequence: CSARVLASVLPYEQYF. The CDR3 coding sequence is TGCAGTGCTAGAGTTTTGGCTAGCGTACTGCCCTACGAGCAGTACTTC.